Included here is one T cell receptor (beta chain) sequence, with context. Its antigen is unidentified. Unique molecular identifiers featured in how the TCRbeta library was prepared. TCRdb re-derived calls from the PCR reads in MiXCR, one entry per CDR3 protein. The sample yields about 470,000 distinct CDR3 sequences, around 46% seen once. CDR3 size: 13 residues. V dropped 9 bases and J dropped 3 bases, with 14 bases sitting between them. From germline, CDR1 is MDHEN and CDR2 SYDVKM. The sample belongs to a study of T-cell reconstitution after alpha-beta-depleted transplantation in children. Study conclusions and caveats: Newly produced T cells mostly accounted for T-cell counts and diversity one year post-transplant. At around two months after transplant, the alpha-beta T cells were reportedly derived from several hundred expanded clones that came from non-depleted graft cells. The high TCRbeta diversity at day 60 in some patients came from surviving recipient T cells and thymic progenitors.

The TCR sequence derives from a girl aged 2 to 9 with aplastic anemia, due to receive a stem cell transplant. The genes are TRBV28 and TRBJ2-5, with D perhaps matching TRBD1 or TRBD2 (6 bases each). Specimen: PBMCs, collected before TCRalphabeta/CD19-depleted stem cell transplant. The CDR3 protein is CASTPGAEETQYF. The CDR3 region has the DNA TGTGCCAGTACCCCGGGGGCTGAAGAGACCCAGTACTTC. Together with reference TRBV28 and TRBJ2-5, the CDR3 gives the full variable domain: DVKVTQSSRYLVKRTGEKVFLECVQDMDHENMFWYRQDPGLGLRLIYFSYDVKMKEKGDIPEGYSVSREKKERFSLILESASTNQTSMYLCASTPGAEETQYFGPGTRLLVL.